One sample yielded the 32 T cell receptor beta chains listed below, sequenced in a study of blood T cell repertoires in COVID-19. This table comes from immunoSEQ multiplex PCR, and its TCRdb copy is limited to in-frame clones, with some not included. The sample has 90,000 to 100,000 clones, 82% seen once. The sample was peripheral blood. The receptors here all came from a man of 80 years or more with acute or convalescent COVID-19.

CDR3 residues: CASSPLENYEQYF. The CDR3 region has the DNA TGTGCCAGCTCACCTCTGGAGAATTACGAGCAGTACTTC. The chain uses TRBV18 and TRBJ2-7; no clear D. In germline, CDR1 is KGHSH, CDR2 LQKENI. V gave up 3 bases and J gave up 4 bases, with 10 bases separating them. This CDR3 is built from 13 residues.

The chain combines TRBV10-2 with TRBJ2-5; the match to TRBD2 covers 7 bases. Germline CDR1 reads WSHSY; CDR2 reads SAAADI. There are 15 residues in the CDR3. V shed 1 base, J shed 3 bases, and the junction held 5 bases outside the gene matches. The CDR3 loop reads CASSEFLAVEETQYF. The CDR3 DNA is TGCGCCAGCAGTGAGTTTCTAGCGGTGGAAGAGACCCAGTACTTC.

This clone is a singleton in its sample. The same CDR3 is also encoded by other DNA sequences in this sample. V is TRBV6-5 and J is TRBJ1-1, with D unclear. Germline V CDR1 and CDR2: MNHEY, SVGAGI. The CDR3 spans 14 residues. Trimming took 6 bases from V and 2 from J, leaving 13 bases between them. The CDR3 nucleotides are TGTGCCAGCAGCAACTCACGGGGAAACACTGAAGCTTTCTTT. This encodes CASSNSRGNTEAFF.

The CDR3 here is CASSPRTGDEQFF. In nucleotides, the CDR3 is TGTGCCAGCAGCCCGCGGACAGGGGATGAGCAGTTCTTC. The chain combines TRBV7-2 with TRBJ2-1, with TRBD1 matching 9 bases. CDR3 length: 13 residues. The germline gives CDR1 SGHTA, CDR2 FQGNSA. Trimming cost V 5 bases and J 8 bases; bases outside gene matches: 4.

The chain combines TRBV7-9 with TRBJ1-4; TRBD1 agrees at 9 bases. The germline V gene encodes CDR1 SEHNR and CDR2 FQNEAQ (reference sequence). The junction had 1 base not matched to a gene; V was cut back by 4 bases and J by 1 base. The CDR3 length is 15 residues. CDR3 DNA: TGTGCCAGCAGCTCGACAGGGGGAACTAATGAAAAACTGTTTTTT. This gives the protein CASSSTGGTNEKLFF.

The V call is TRBV27, the J call TRBJ1-1; maybe TRBD1 (6 bases). Germline V CDR1 and CDR2: MNHEY, SMNVEV (reference sequence). The CDR3 is 16 residues long. The germline V and J ends were trimmed by 0 bases and 4 bases, with 15 bases remaining between them. The CDR3 nucleotides are TGTGCCAGCAGTTTATCAACCAGGGGCATTGGCACTGAAGCTTTCTTT. Encoded protein: CASSLSTRGIGTEAFF.

The J gene is TRBJ1-3, the V gene TRBV5-1; D unresolved. V was clipped by 0 bases and J by 7 bases, with 11 bases between them. CDR3 length equals 14 residues. The V gene's germline CDR1 is SGHRS and CDR2 YFSETQ. CDR3 in amino acids: CASSLGEVGNTIYF. The CDR3 DNA sequence: TGCGCCAGCAGCTTGGGCGAGGTTGGGAACACCATATATTTT.

The chain combines TRBV5-6 with TRBJ2-1, with TRBD1 identical over 7 bases. Looked up from germline, CDR1 is SGHDT and CDR2 is YYEEEE. J was trimmed by 9 bases and V by 6 bases; bases with no gene match: 12. The CDR3 consists of 14 residues. The CDR3 DNA reads as TGTGCCAGCACCCTTGGCCCGCGACAGGGTGAGCAGTTCTTC. It translates to CASTLGPRQGEQFF.

The gene calls are TRBV27 and TRBJ2-3; 13 bases align to TRBD2. Germline loops: CDR1 MNHEY, CDR2 SMNVEV (reference sequence). The CDR3 has 18 amino acids. After removal of 5 bases from V and 0 bases from J, the junction contained 8 bases not matched to a gene. The DNA of the CDR3 is TGTGCCAGCAGTCACGGACTAGCGGGAGTTCTTAGCACAGATACGCAGTATTTT. This gives the protein CASSHGLAGVLSTDTQYF.

The chain is built from TRBV6-5 and TRBJ2-5; the match to TRBD1 covers 9 bases. Per germline, CDR1 MNHEY and CDR2 SVGAGI. V gave up 4 bases and J gave up 4 bases; unmatched junction bases: 7. The CDR3 extends over 15 amino acids. CDR3 nucleotide sequence: TGTGCCAGCAGTTCCCGGACAGGGGCCGGAGAGACCCAGTACTTC. It specifies CASSSRTGAGETQYF.

The V and J genes are TRBV18 and TRBJ2-7; D possibly corresponds to TRBD2 (6 bases). V lost 1 base and J 0 bases, leaving 13 bases between the germline ends. Per germline, CDR1 KGHSH and CDR2 LQKENI. CDR3 length: 16 residues. The CDR3 reads CASSPRIGGTSYEQYF. CDR3 DNA sequence: TGTGCCAGCTCACCACGCATCGGAGGGACCTCCTACGAGCAGTACTTC.

V gene TRBV7-2 combines with J gene TRBJ1-6; 8 bases are shared with TRBD1. Germline V lookup: CDR1 SGHTA, CDR2 FQGNSA. The CDR3 is made up of 16 amino acids. The V and J ends lost 4 bases and 8 bases, in that order; junction bases with no gene match: 10. CDR3 sequence (DNA): TGTGCCAGCAGCTCCCCCCGGGACAGGAAAGATTCACCCCTCCACTTT. This codes for CASSSPRDRKDSPLHF.

This clone showed up just once. The V call is TRBV19, the J call TRBJ1-1; D perhaps matches TRBD1 (5 bases). The CDR3 runs 14 residues. Germline CDR1 reads LNHDA; CDR2 reads SQIVND (reference sequence). Trimming removed 6 bases from V and 8 bases from J, with 19 bases in between. CDR3 amino acids: CASSTRDFPPEAFF. The CDR3, as DNA: TGTGCCAGTAGCACTAGGGACTTCCCCCCCGAAGCTTTCTTT.

The sample holds a few counts of this clone. The V call is TRBV4-1, the J call TRBJ2-2, with D uncertain. The CDR3 totals 15 residues. Trimming cost V 1 base and J 4 bases, with 10 bases left between them. Germline V gives CDR1 MGHRA, CDR2 YSYEKL. This chain's CDR3 is CASSQAVRSTGELFF. The CDR3 region has the DNA TGCGCCAGCAGCCAAGCGGTGAGGAGCACCGGGGAGCTGTTTTTT.

This clone is medium-sized. The V and J genes are TRBV30 and TRBJ1-1; tentative D call: TRBD1 (5 bases). Trimming removed 2 bases from V and 4 bases from J, with 17 bases in between. Germline CDR1 reads GTSNPN; CDR2 reads SVGIG (reference sequence). The CDR3 is made up of 15 amino acids. For the CDR3, the DNA is TGTGCCTGGAGTTATGGGACCTCCGGGGGCACTGAAGCTTTCTTT. Encoded protein: CAWSYGTSGGTEAFF.

This sequence joins TRBV19 and TRBJ2-1; no clear D gene. Germline V gives CDR1 LNHDA, CDR2 SQIVND (reference sequence). V was cut by 6 bases and J by 10 bases, with 13 bases left in between. The length of the CDR3 is 12 residues. The CDR3 DNA reads as TGTGCCAGTAGCACGTCACGGCGGGAGCAGTTCTTC. As protein: CASSTSRREQFF.

This sequence joins TRBV6-2 or TRBV6-3 and TRBJ1-1, with D maybe TRBD1 (6 bases). This CDR3 contains 15 residues. CDR1 MNHEY and CDR2 SVGEGT come from the germline V gene. Trimming cost V 0 bases and J 4 bases, with 12 bases left between them. CDR3 bases: TGTGCCAGCAGTTACTCAGTTTTCAGGGGCACTGAAGCTTTCTTT. This sequence encodes CASSYSVFRGTEAFF.

This clone appeared a single time. In nucleotides, the CDR3 is TGTGCCAGCAGCGAGCGACTAGGTGGTACGCAGTATTTT. Amino acids: CASSERLGGTQYF. The chain uses TRBV9 and TRBJ2-3; D is perhaps TRBD2 (6 bases). Germline V gene sequence: CDR1 SGDLS, CDR2 YYNGEE. Trimming removed 3 bases at V and 8 bases at J, with 13 bases between. CDR3 length equals 13 residues.

J is TRBJ1-6 and V is TRBV28; no reliable D call. The germline V and J ends were trimmed by 3 bases and 5 bases, with 14 bases remaining between them. Germline-derived CDR1 and CDR2 are MDHEN and SYDVKM. The CDR3 spans 16 residues. CDR3 DNA sequence: TGTGCCAGCAGTTTTCTCGGGATACACCATAATTCACCCCTCCACTTT. As protein: CASSFLGIHHNSPLHF.

For the CDR3, the DNA is TGTGCCAGCAGTTTAAGGCCGCTAGCGGGGGGGCCGAATGAGCAGTTCTTC. Protein: CASSLRPLAGGPNEQFF. V and J are TRBV28 and TRBJ2-1, with TRBD2 matching over 12 bases. The length of the CDR3 is 17 residues. The germline CDR1 and CDR2 sequences are MDHEN and SYDVKM. V shed 2 bases, J shed 7 bases, and the junction held 9 bases outside the gene matches.

This rearrangement joins TRBV7-9 to TRBJ2-7, with 7 bases matching TRBD1. This CDR3 spans 11 amino acids. Germline CDR1 reads SEHNR; CDR2 reads FQNEAQ (reference sequence). Unmatched junction bases numbered 3, after V lost 3 bases and J lost 10 bases. The CDR3 nucleotides are TGTGCCAGCAGCTTGGGGGACAGACAGTACTTC. It yields the protein CASSLGDRQYF.

The V gene is TRBV18, the J gene TRBJ2-1; TRBD2 matches at 10 bases. Germline V gene data show CDR1 as KGHSH and CDR2 as LQKENI. The CDR3 spans 15 residues. The V gene end was trimmed by 1 base and the J gene end by 3 bases; junction bases not matched to a gene: 0. The CDR3 here is CASSPLAGGYNEQFF. The CDR3 coding sequence is TGTGCCAGCTCACCACTAGCGGGGGGCTACAATGAGCAGTTCTTC. The full variable domain, rest sourced from reference TRBV18 and TRBJ2-1, is NAGVMQNPRHLVRRRGQEARLRCSPMKGHSHVYWYRQLPEEGLKFMVYLQKENIIDESGMPKERFSAEFPKEGPSILRIQQVVRGDSAAYFCASSPLAGGYNEQFFGPGTRLTVL.

The chain recombines TRBV14 with TRBJ2-1; D is possibly TRBD1 (5 bases). The CDR3 runs 17 residues. Germline CDR1 SGHDN, CDR2 FVKESK. V was pared by 3 bases and J by 0 bases, with 15 bases between. The chain's CDR3 is CASSQSQGSFSYNEQFF. DNA of the CDR3: TGTGCCAGCAGCCAGTCGCAGGGAAGTTTCTCCTACAATGAGCAGTTCTTC.

The rearrangement links TRBV5-1 to TRBJ1-2; a weak D match, TRBD1 (6 bases). V gave up 7 bases and J gave up 4 bases, with 17 bases separating them. Germline CDR1 and CDR2: SGHRS and YFSETQ. This CDR3 has 14 residues. The CDR3 region has the DNA TGCGCCAGCCTCCCTATTACAGGGATCTATGGCTACACCTTC. Its translation is CASLPITGIYGYTF.

The CDR3 bases are TGTGCCAGCAGCATGAGGACAGGGAATACAAACACCATATATTTT. Residues: CASSMRTGNTNTIYF. The genes are TRBV11-2 and TRBJ1-3; 8 nucleotides match TRBD1. V lost 5 bases to trimming and J lost 6 bases; unmatched junction nucleotides: 9. The CDR3 length is 15 residues. CDR1 and CDR2 from the germline V gene are SGHAT and FQNNGV.

The J gene is TRBJ1-5, the V gene TRBV28; D is perhaps TRBD1 (5 bases). The CDR3 runs to 14 residues. In germline, CDR1 is MDHEN, CDR2 SYDVKM. Trimming stripped 6 bases from V and 0 bases from J, with 9 bases between. The CDR3, as DNA: TGTGCCAGCAGCACCGACAGTAGCAATCAGCCCCAGCATTTT. It encodes CASSTDSSNQPQHF.

This clone was picked up one time. V usage is TRBV7-6 and J usage is TRBJ1-6, with TRBD1 matching over 9 bases. Unmatched junction bases numbered 9, after V lost 5 bases and J lost 10 bases. This CDR3 region has 15 residues. Germline CDR1 SGHVS, CDR2 FNYEAQ. CDR3 nucleotides: TGTGCCAGCAGCCCAACGACAGGGGGTGGATCACCCCTCCACTTT. It specifies CASSPTTGGGSPLHF.

As DNA, the CDR3 is TGTGCCAGCAGCTTAGCGGGGACAGGGGATGAAAAACTGTTTTTT. As protein: CASSLAGTGDEKLFF. The gene calls are TRBV7-9 and TRBJ1-4, with 10 bases identical to TRBD1. Germline lookup yields CDR1 SEHNR and CDR2 FQNEAQ (reference sequence). V lost 0 bases to trimming and J lost 6 bases; unmatched junction nucleotides: 1. This CDR3 has 15 amino acids.

The chain carries TRBV4-3 and TRBJ1-5, with 9 bases aligning to TRBD1. The CDR3 totals 15 residues. The J segment lost 9 bases and the V segment lost 0 bases, leaving 6 bases of the junction unmatched. Germline lookup yields CDR1 LGHNA and CDR2 YSLEER. As DNA, the CDR3 is TGCGCCAGCAGCCAAGAGAGGACAGGGGTGCGGCCCCAGCATTTT. Protein: CASSQERTGVRPQHF.

J is TRBJ2-5 and V is TRBV9; TRBD1 is a possible D gene (6 bases). V lost 3 bases and J lost 5, with 20 bases in between. From germline, CDR1 is SGDLS and CDR2 YYNGEE. The CDR3 length is 16 residues. CDR3 nucleotides: TGTGCCAGCAGCGGAACAGGGAATCTCAAGCGGGAGACCCAGTACTTC. It encodes CASSGTGNLKRETQYF.

The chain is built from TRBV2 and TRBJ2-7; perhaps TRBD2 as D (5 bases). CDR3 length: 12 residues. Germline CDR1 reads SNHLY; CDR2 reads FYNNEI. The V and J ends lost 7 bases and 3 bases respectively, with 10 bases between them. CDR3 sequence (DNA): TGTGCCAGCACGGGATTTCTCTACGAGCAGTACTTC. It translates to CASTGFLYEQYF.

V usage is TRBV7-2 and J usage is TRBJ2-7, with 8 bases matching TRBD2. V gave up 2 bases and J gave up 4 bases; unmatched junction bases: 4. This CDR3 contains 14 residues. Germline CDR1 and CDR2: SGHTA and FQGNSA. CDR3 loop: CASSLSAGGYEQYF. CDR3 nucleotide sequence: TGTGCCAGCAGCTTATCGGCGGGGGGATACGAGCAGTACTTC.